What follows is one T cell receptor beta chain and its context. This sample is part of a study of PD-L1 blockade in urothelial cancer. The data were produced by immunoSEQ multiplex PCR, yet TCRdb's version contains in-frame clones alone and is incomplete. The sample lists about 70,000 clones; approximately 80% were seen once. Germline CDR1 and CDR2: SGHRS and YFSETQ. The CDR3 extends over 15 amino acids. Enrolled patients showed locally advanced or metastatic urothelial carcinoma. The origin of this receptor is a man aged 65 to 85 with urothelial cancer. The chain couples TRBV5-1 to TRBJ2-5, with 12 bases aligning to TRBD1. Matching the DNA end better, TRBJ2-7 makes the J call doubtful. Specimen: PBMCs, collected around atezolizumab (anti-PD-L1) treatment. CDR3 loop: CASSLAGTGGGEQYF. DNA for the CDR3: TGCGCCAGCAGCTTGGCAGGGACAGGGGGCGGCGAGCAGTACTTC.